The sequence of this T cell receptor beta chain was determined in a study of blood T cell repertoires in COVID-19. Profiled with immunoSEQ multiplex PCR; TCRdb holds only in-frame clones, not every one. The sample lists some 150,000 clones; about 85% were seen once. The receptor was isolated from a man aged 55 to 69 who had recovered from COVID-19. Sequenced sample: peripheral blood.

Written as DNA, the CDR3 is TGCAGCGTCCGCAAACGGCAGGGAAGTTATGGCTACACCTTC. Translation: CSVRKRQGSYGYTF. The chain couples TRBV29-1 to TRBJ1-2; TRBD1 is a possible D gene (5 bases). Trimming took 6 bases from V and 5 from J, leaving 19 bases between them. CDR1 is SQVTM, CDR2 ANQGSEA, per germline. CDR3 length: 14 residues.